The 19 T cell receptor beta chains reported below all come from one sample, sequenced in a study of blood T cell repertoires in COVID-19. The table came from immunoSEQ multiplex PCR; TCRdb's copy has only in-frame clones and leaves some out. The repertoire consists of about 150,000 clones, with roughly 88% occurring once and the leading ten covering less than 8%. Sequenced sample: peripheral blood. The receptor source for this set is a man at least 80 years old with COVID-19, enrolled during active disease.

This chain joins TRBV10-3 and TRBJ2-7; 12 bases line up with TRBD1. The CDR3 is made up of 14 amino acids. Trimming at V came to 0 bases and at J to 11 bases, leaving 5 bases not matched to a gene. Looked up from germline, CDR1 is ENHRY and CDR2 is SYGVKD. The CDR3 region is CAISESGQGAWEYF. The CDR3 DNA is TGTGCCATCAGTGAGTCGGGACAGGGGGCCTGGGAGTACTTC.

This clone was seen a single time. This chain connects TRBV27 to TRBJ1-6; 8 bases align to TRBD1. This CDR3 has 14 amino acids. V dropped 6 bases and J dropped 8; count of bases not matched to a gene: 6. Looked up from germline, CDR1 is MNHEY and CDR2 is SMNVEV (reference sequence). This CDR3 is CASSRQGLDSPLHF. Written as DNA, the CDR3 is TGTGCCAGCAGCAGACAGGGGTTAGATTCACCCCTCCACTTT.

J is TRBJ1-4 and V is TRBV6-6; possible D gene TRBD1, 5 bases. Germline V lookup: CDR1 MNHNY, CDR2 SVGAGI (reference sequence). Trimming pared 7 bases from V and 4 bases from J, leaving 16 bases between. The CDR3 covers 15 residues. In DNA, the CDR3 is TGTGCCAGCATAAGGTACCGACAGAGTAATGAAAAACTGTTTTTT. Translated, it gives CASIRYRQSNEKLFF.

V and J are TRBV3-1 (or the pseudogene TRBV3-2) and TRBJ2-3; possibly TRBD1 for D (6 bases). The germline V gene has CDR1 LGHDT and CDR2 YNNKEL (reference sequence). The ends were cut back, 3 bases at V and 2 bases at J, with 9 bases in the middle. The CDR3 has 14 residues. The CDR3 DNA reads as TGTGCCAGCAGCCAGGGGGCGGTCACAGATACGCAGTATTTT. Translating gives CASSQGAVTDTQYF.

CDR3 protein: CATRGGDEQFF. The CDR3 DNA sequence: TGTGCCACCAGGGGCGGGGATGAGCAGTTCTTC. The chain uses TRBV24-1 and TRBJ2-1; weak D call: TRBD2 (6 bases). Germline CDR1 reads KGHDR; CDR2 reads SFDVKD. Trimming stripped 7 bases from V and 8 bases from J, with 8 bases between. The CDR3 consists of 11 residues.

This clone was picked up a small number of times. The CDR3 sequence: CASLPNGRDTEAFF. CDR3 sequence (DNA): TGTGCCAGCTTGCCAAATGGGCGGGACACTGAAGCTTTCTTT. V gene TRBV5-4 combines with J gene TRBJ1-1; D ambiguous. Trimming pared 7 bases from V and 3 bases from J, leaving 16 bases between. From germline, CDR1 is SGHNT and CDR2 YYREEE (reference sequence). This CDR3 is 14 amino acids long.

The rearrangement links TRBV7-2 to TRBJ2-3; tentatively, D is TRBD1 (5 bases). Germline assignment: CDR1 SGHTA and CDR2 FQGNSA. This CDR3 spans 14 amino acids. With 1 base removed from V and 2 bases from J, the gap between germline ends came to 7 bases. CDR3 sequence reads: CASSLEGATDTQYF. The CDR3 nucleotides read TGTGCCAGCAGCTTAGAAGGGGCCACAGATACGCAGTATTTT.

This chain uses TRBV10-3 with TRBJ1-5; D not certain. Germline loops: CDR1 ENHRY, CDR2 SYGVKD. Trimming removed 0 bases at V and 7 bases at J, with 16 bases between. The CDR3 spans 16 residues. CDR3 DNA sequence: TGTGCCATCAGTGAGTCCAGTTTCGGGGTCGGACAGCCCCAGCATTTT. Amino acid sequence: CAISESSFGVGQPQHF.

This chain uses TRBV7-9 with TRBJ1-3, with TRBD1 as a possible D gene (6 bases). The V gene lost 4 bases and the J gene lost 8 bases, with 15 bases spanning the gap. CDR3 length: 14 residues. Germline V CDR1 and CDR2: SEHNR, FQNEAQ (reference sequence). CDR3 sequence: CASSSEMGAYTIYF. CDR3 bases: TGTGCCAGCAGCTCAGAGATGGGGGCCTACACCATATATTTT.

The chain recombines TRBV28 with TRBJ1-5; 7 nucleotides agree with TRBD1. V lost 11 bases to trimming and J lost 0 bases; unmatched junction nucleotides: 7. Per germline, CDR1 MDHEN and CDR2 SYDVKM. The CDR3 extends over 14 amino acids. The CDR3 loop reads CAVRGATSNQPQHF. CDR3 DNA sequence: TGTGCCGTCAGGGGGGCTACTAGCAATCAGCCCCAGCATTTT.

The CDR3 nucleotides read TGTGCCAGCAGCCCGGGGGGGGCCGAAACCGGGGAGCTGTTTTTT. This codes for CASSPGGAETGELFF. The chain couples TRBV3-1 (or the pseudogene TRBV3-2) to TRBJ2-2; 8 nucleotides agree with TRBD2. CDR3 size: 15 residues. V lost 4 bases, J lost 5 bases, and 6 bases stayed unmatched. Germline loops: CDR1 LGHDT, CDR2 YNNKEL (reference sequence).

The chain has TRBV7-2 and TRBJ2-7; D is unresolved. Germline V gene lookup returns CDR1 SGHTA and CDR2 FQGNSA. The CDR3 runs to 12 residues. Trimming stripped 3 bases from V and 2 bases from J, with 5 bases between. The CDR3 region is CASSFGTYEQYF. CDR3 sequence (DNA): TGTGCCAGCAGCTTCGGTACCTACGAGCAGTACTTC.

This clone was counted a single time. The rearrangement joins TRBV6-5 to TRBJ1-5; D gene unclear. The CDR3 is 13 amino acids. The germline CDR1 and CDR2 sequences are MNHEY and SVGAGI. With 6 bases removed from V and 4 bases from J, the gap between germline ends came to 10 bases. In nucleotides, the CDR3 is TGTGCCAGCAGATGGGCCCCGAATCAGCCCCAGCATTTT. This codes for CASRWAPNQPQHF.

J is TRBJ1-2 and V is TRBV5-4, with D hard to call. This CDR3 contains 15 residues. CDR1 is SGHNT and CDR2 is YYREEE in the germline V gene (reference sequence). V dropped 1 base and J dropped 8 bases, with 18 bases sitting between them. CDR3 region: CASSLRSLPLEGYTF. CDR3 in DNA: TGTGCCAGCAGCTTGCGATCTCTTCCGCTGGAGGGCTACACCTTC.

The chain recombines TRBV10-1 with TRBJ2-3, with D possibly TRBD2 on 5 matching bases. There are 16 residues in the CDR3. V lost 2 bases to trimming and J lost 0 bases, with 12 bases between them. From germline, CDR1 is WNHNN and CDR2 SYGVQD (reference sequence). CDR3 nucleotide sequence: TGCGCCAGCAGTGAGGCTCGGGGTAAGAGCACAGATACGCAGTATTTT. Its translation: CASSEARGKSTDTQYF.

This clone was seen just once. The rearrangement joins TRBV7-2 to TRBJ1-4; maybe TRBD1 (5 bases). The germline gives CDR1 SGHTA, CDR2 FQGNSA. The CDR3 is made up of 16 amino acids. Trimming removed 4 bases from V and 0 bases from J, with 12 bases in between. CDR3 bases: TGTGCCAGCAGCTGGGGGGTCAAGGCAACTAATGAAAAACTGTTTTTT. Amino acid sequence: CASSWGVKATNEKLFF.

The J gene is TRBJ1-4, the V gene TRBV9, with TRBD1 identical over 7 bases. V shed 8 bases, J shed 5 bases, and the junction held 30 bases outside the gene matches. The CDR3 consists of 21 residues. CDR1 is SGDLS and CDR2 is YYNGEE in the germline V gene. This CDR3 reads CARKWARGGNSRKSGNEKLFF. Here the CDR3 DNA reads TGTGCCAGGAAGTGGGCCAGAGGGGGCAATTCGAGAAAGTCGGGGAATGAAAAACTGTTTTTT.

The chain uses TRBV11-2 and TRBJ1-2; a weak D match, TRBD1 (5 bases). Per germline, CDR1 SGHAT and CDR2 FQNNGV. V lost 5 bases and J lost 5, with 18 bases in between. CDR3 length equals 15 residues. CDR3 sequence reads: CASSRPRGMIYGYTF. The CDR3 coding sequence is TGTGCCAGCAGCCGACCGCGGGGCATGATTTATGGCTACACCTTC.

For this clone: In the same sample, other DNA sequences code for this CDR3. The rearrangement uses TRBV19 and TRBJ1-5; D ambiguous. Deletions cut 2 bases from V and 5 bases from J, with 7 bases between. The CDR3 has 13 residues. The germline V gene encodes CDR1 LNHDA and CDR2 SQIVND (reference sequence). DNA for the CDR3: TGTGCCAGTAGTATAAATCGGGATCAGCCCCAGCATTTT. Its translation is CASSINRDQPQHF.